A selection of T cell receptor beta chains follows, all from one sample in a study of cytomegalovirus exposure and HLA in healthy donors. Clones were read by immunoSEQ multiplex PCR, and TCRdb kept only the in-frame ones, dropping some. The sample contains 150,000 to 200,000 clones, roughly 80% of which appear only once. Material for sequencing was PBMCs. The receptors here all came from a man aged 45-60 years in good health and CMV-seropositive. The CDR3 runs from the conserved cysteine through the conserved F or W. The D gene is left open where the match is weak. Where a row states a size, it is once, few, many or the class of an expanded clone; other rows omit it.

clone_size j_call d_call v_call cdr3_aa cdr3_nt
. TRBJ2-1 TRBD1 TRBV6-1 CASASGTASYNEQFF TGTGCCAGCGCCTCCGGGACAGCCTCCTACAATGAGCAGTTCTTC
. TRBJ2-5 . TRBV5-1 CASSLAGVQETQYF TGCGCCAGCAGCTTGGCAGGGGTCCAAGAGACCCAGTACTTC
. TRBJ2-2 . TRBV18 CASSPVETGELFF TGTGCCAGCTCACCAGTAGAAACCGGGGAGCTGTTTTTT
. TRBJ2-1 TRBD1 TRBV11-2 CASSPGTGGQNEQFF TGTGCCAGCAGCCCCGGGACAGGGGGCCAGAATGAGCAGTTCTTC
. TRBJ1-6 TRBD1 TRBV19 CATGQGYNSPLHF TGTGCCACTGGACAGGGGTATAATTCACCCCTCCACTTT
few TRBJ1-4 . TRBV11-3 CASSWNQARDEKLFF TGTGCCAGCAGCTGGAACCAAGCGAGGGATGAAAAACTGTTTTTT
once TRBJ2-5 . TRBV30 CAWNAGFQETQYF TGTGCCTGGAACGCGGGATTTCAAGAGACCCAGTACTTC
. TRBJ1-5 . TRBV19 CASNPQTAFNQPQHF TGTGCCAGTAACCCGCAGACAGCTTTCAATCAGCCCCAGCATTTT
. TRBJ1-2 . TRBV28 CASSSQGRGDGYTF TGTGCCAGCAGTTCACAGGGCAGAGGTGATGGCTACACCTTC
. TRBJ1-5 . TRBV6-5 CASRAGSNQPQHF TGTGCCAGCAGGGCCGGGTCGAATCAGCCCCAGCATTTT
. TRBJ1-4 . TRBV28 CASISQGSGKLFF TGTGCCAGCATTTCCCAGGGGAGCGGAAAACTGTTTTTT
once TRBJ1-3 . TRBV5-6 CASSFGGGVVGGNTIYF TGTGCCAGCAGCTTTGGTGGGGGGGTCGTCGGTGGAAACACCATATATTTT
. TRBJ2-1 . TRBV18 CASSTRRGEQFF TGTGCCAGCTCAACAAGAAGGGGTGAGCAGTTCTTC
. TRBJ1-3 . TRBV7-6 CASSLEGGTGTIYF TGTGCCAGCAGCTTAGAAGGAGGAACCGGCACCATATATTTT
. TRBJ1-4 . TRBV30 CAWSVGLRVANEKLFF TGTGCCTGGAGTGTAGGTCTGAGGGTTGCTAATGAAAAACTGTTTTTT
. TRBJ2-5 TRBD2 TRBV19 CASSKEGLLGTQYF TGTGCCAGTAGTAAAGAGGGACTATTGGGGACCCAGTACTTC